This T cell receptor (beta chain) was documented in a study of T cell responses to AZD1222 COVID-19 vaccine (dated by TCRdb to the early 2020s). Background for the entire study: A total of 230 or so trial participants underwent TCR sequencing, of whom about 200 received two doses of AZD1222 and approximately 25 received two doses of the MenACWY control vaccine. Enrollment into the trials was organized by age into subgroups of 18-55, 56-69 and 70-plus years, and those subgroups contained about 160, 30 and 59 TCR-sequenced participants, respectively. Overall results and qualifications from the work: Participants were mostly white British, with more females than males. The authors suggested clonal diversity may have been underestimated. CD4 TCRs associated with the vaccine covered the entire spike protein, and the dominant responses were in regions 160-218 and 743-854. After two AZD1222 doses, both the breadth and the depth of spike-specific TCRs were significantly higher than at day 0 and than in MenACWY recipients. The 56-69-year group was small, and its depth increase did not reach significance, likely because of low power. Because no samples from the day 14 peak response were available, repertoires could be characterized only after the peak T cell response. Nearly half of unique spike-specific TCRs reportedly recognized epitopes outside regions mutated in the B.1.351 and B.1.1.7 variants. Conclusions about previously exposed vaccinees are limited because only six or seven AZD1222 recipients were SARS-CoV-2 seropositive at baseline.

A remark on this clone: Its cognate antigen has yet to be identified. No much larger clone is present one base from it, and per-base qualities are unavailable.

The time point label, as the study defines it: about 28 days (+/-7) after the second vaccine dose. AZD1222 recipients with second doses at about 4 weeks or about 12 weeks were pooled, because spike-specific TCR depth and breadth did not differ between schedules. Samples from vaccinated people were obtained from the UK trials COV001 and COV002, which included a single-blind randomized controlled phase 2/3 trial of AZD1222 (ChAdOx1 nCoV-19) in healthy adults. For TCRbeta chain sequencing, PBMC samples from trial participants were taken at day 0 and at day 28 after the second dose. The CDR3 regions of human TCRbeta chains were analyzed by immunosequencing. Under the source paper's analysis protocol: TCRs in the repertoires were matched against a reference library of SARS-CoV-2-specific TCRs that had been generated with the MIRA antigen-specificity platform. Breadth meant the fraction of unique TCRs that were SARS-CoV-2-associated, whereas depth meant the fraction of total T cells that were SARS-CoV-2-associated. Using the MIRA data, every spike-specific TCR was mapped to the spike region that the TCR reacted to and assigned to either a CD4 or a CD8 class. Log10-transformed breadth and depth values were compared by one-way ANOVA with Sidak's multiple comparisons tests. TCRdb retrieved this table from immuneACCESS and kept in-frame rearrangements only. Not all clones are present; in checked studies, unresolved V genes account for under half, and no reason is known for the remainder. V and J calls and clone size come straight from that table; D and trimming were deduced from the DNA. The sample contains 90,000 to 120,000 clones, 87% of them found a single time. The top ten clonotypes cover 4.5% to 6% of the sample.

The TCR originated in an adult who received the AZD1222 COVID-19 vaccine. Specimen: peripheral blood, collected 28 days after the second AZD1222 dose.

The sequence in DNA is TGTGCCAGTAGTATGTCCGGGACAGGGGGTACAGATACGCAGTATTTT. It translates as CASSMSGTGGTDTQYF. The chain is encoded by TRBV19 joined to TRBJ2-3; 11 junctional bases match TRBD1. Trimming takes 3 bases off V and 3 bases off J; junction bases not matched to a gene: 5. The CDR3 spans 16 residues, from the cysteine through the phenylalanine. The retained sequence is limited to the CDR3, 48 bases, with the frame set at the first base. From a lookup of the germline V gene (reference sequence), CDR1 and CDR2 are LNHDA and SQIVND. The variable domain in full, with residues beyond the CDR3 obtained from the reference TRBV19 and TRBJ2-3 genes, is DGGITQSPKYLFRKEGQNVTLSCEQNLNHDAMYWYRQDPGQGLRLIYYSQIVNDFQKGDIAEGYSVSREKKESFPLTVTSAQKNPTAFYLCASSMSGTGGTDTQYFGPGTRLTVL.